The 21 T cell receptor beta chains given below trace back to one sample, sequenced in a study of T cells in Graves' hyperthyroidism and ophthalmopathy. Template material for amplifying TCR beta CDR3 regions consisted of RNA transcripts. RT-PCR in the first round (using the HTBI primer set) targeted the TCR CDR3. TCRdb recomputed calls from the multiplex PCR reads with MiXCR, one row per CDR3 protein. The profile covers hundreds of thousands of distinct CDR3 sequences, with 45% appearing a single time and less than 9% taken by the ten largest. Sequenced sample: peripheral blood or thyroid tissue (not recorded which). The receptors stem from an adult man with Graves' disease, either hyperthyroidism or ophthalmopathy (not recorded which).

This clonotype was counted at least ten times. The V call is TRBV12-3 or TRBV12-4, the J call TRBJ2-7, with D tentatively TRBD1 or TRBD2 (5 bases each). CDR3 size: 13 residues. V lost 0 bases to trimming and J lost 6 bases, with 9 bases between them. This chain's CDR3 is CASSLAQGVEQYF. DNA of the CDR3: TGTGCCAGCAGTTTAGCGCAGGGAGTCGAGCAGTACTTC.

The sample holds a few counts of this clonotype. Here the CDR3 reads CASSPTISTANYGYTF. CDR3 DNA: TGTGCCAGCAGCCCGACGATTTCGACGGCGAACTATGGCTACACCTTC. V gene TRBV9 combines with J gene TRBJ1-2, with D hard to call. CDR3 length: 16 amino acids. Germline V gene sequence: CDR1 SGDLS, CDR2 YYNGEE. V lost 4 bases and J lost 2, with 18 bases in between.

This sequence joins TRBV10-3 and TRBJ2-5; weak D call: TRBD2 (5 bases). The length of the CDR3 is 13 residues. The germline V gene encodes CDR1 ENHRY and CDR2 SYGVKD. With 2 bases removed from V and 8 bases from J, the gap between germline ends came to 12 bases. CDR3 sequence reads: CAISEGSAGTQYF. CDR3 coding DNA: TGTGCCATCAGTGAGGGTAGCGCGGGCACCCAGTACTTC.

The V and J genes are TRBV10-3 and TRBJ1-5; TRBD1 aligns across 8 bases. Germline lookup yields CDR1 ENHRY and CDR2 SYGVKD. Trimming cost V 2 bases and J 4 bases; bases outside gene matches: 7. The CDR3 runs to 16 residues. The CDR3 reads CAISEVGQGSNQPQHF. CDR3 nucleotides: TGTGCCATCAGTGAGGTTGGACAGGGCTCGAATCAGCCCCAGCATTTT.

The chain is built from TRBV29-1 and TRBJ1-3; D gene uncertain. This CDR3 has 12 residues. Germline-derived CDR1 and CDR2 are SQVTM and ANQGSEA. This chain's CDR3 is CNGARSGNTIYF. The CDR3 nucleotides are TGCAACGGAGCCCGCTCTGGAAACACCATATATTTT.

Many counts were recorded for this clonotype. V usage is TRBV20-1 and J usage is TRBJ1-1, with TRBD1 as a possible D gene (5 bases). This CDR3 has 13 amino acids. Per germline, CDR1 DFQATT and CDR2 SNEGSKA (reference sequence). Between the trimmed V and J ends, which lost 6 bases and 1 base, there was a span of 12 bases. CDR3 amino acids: CSALSGTNTEAFF. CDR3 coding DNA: TGCAGTGCCTTGAGCGGGACGAACACTGAAGCTTTCTTT.

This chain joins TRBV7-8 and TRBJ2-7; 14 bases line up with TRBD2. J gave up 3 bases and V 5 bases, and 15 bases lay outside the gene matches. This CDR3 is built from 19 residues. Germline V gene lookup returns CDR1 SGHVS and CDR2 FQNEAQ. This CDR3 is CASSLRMARTSGRFYEQYF. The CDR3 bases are TGTGCCAGCAGCCTGCGAATGGCCCGGACTAGCGGGAGGTTCTACGAGCAGTACTTC.

Here the CDR3 reads CSVQGFGNTIYF. CDR3 nucleotide sequence: TGCAGCGTACAAGGGTTTGGAAACACCATATATTTT. The chain combines TRBV29-1 with TRBJ1-3; D gene unclear. This CDR3 has 12 residues. CDR1 is SQVTM, CDR2 ANQGSEA, per germline. The ends were cut back, 6 bases at V and 3 bases at J, with 9 bases in the middle.

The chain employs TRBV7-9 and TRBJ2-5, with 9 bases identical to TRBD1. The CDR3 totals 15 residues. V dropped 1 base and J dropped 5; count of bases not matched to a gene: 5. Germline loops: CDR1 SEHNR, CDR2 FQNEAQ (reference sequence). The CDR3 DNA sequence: TGTGCCAGCAGCTTAGACGCGACAGGGGGTGAGACCCAGTACTTC. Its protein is CASSLDATGGETQYF.

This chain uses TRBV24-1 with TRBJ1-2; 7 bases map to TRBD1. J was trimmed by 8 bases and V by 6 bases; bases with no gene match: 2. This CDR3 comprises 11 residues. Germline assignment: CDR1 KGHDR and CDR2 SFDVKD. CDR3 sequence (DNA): TGTGCCACCAGTACGGGACAGGGCTACACCTTC. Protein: CATSTGQGYTF.

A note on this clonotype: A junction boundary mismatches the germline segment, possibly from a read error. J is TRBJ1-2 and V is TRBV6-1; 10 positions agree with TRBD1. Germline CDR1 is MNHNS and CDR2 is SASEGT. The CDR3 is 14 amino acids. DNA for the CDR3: TGTGCCATCAGTGGACAGGGGGGAAACTATGGCTACACCTTC. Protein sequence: CAISGQGGNYGYTF.

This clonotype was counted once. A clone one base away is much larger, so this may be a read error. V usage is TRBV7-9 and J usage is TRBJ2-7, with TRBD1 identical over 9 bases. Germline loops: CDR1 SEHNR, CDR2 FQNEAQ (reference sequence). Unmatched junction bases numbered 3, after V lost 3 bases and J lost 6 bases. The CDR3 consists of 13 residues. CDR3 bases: TGTGCCAGCAGCTTCCGGGACAGGGCCGAGCAGTACTTC. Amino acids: CASSFRDRAEQYF.

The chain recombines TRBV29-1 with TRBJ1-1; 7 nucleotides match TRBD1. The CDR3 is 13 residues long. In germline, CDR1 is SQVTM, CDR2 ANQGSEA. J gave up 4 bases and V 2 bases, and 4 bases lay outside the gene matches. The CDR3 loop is CSVESDRATEAFF. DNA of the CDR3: TGCAGCGTTGAATCCGACAGGGCCACTGAAGCTTTCTTT.

CDR3 nucleotides: TGTGCCATCAGTGATACCCAGGGTGGCGACCAGCCCCAGCATTTT. Encoded protein: CAISDTQGGDQPQHF. V is TRBV10-3 and J is TRBJ1-5; perhaps TRBD1 as D (5 bases). The CDR3 runs 15 residues. Trimming cost V 3 bases and J 7 bases, with 16 bases left between them. Germline CDR1 and CDR2: ENHRY and SYGVKD.

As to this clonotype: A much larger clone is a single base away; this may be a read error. CDR3 DNA: TGCAGTGCTAAAGGGAACGGGGGGAACACTCAAGCTTTCTTT. Its translation: CSAKGNGGNTQAFF. The V call is TRBV20-1, the J call TRBJ1-1; possibly TRBD1 for D (5 bases). CDR3 size: 14 residues. CDR1 and CDR2 from the germline V gene are DFQATT and SNEGSKA (reference sequence).

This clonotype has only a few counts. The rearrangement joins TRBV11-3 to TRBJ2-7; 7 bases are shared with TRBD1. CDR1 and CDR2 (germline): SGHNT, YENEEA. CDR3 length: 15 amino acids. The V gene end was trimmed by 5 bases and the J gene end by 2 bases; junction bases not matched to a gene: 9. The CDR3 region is CASSHRDSLTYEQYF. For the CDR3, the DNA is TGTGCCAGCAGCCACCGGGACAGTCTAACCTACGAGCAGTACTTC.

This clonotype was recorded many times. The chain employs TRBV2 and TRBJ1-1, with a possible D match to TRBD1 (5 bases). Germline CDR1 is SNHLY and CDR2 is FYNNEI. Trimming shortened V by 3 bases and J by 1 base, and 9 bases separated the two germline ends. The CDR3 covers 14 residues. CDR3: CASSDRVSNTEAFF. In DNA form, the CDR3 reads TGTGCCAGCAGTGACAGGGTATCGAACACTGAAGCTTTCTTT.

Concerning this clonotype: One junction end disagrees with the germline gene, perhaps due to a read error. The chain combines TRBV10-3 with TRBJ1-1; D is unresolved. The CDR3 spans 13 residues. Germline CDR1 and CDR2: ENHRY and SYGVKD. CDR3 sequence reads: CAITPSLSTPRIF. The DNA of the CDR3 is TGTGCCATCACCCCCTCCCTATCTACGCCGAGGATCTTT.

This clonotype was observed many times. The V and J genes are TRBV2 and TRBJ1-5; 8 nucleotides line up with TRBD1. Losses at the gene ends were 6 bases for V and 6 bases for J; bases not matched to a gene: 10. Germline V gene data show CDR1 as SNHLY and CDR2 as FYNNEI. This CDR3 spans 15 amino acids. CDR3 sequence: CASRRLQGVGQPQHF. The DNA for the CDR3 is TGTGCCAGCAGGCGTTTACAGGGGGTCGGTCAGCCCCAGCATTTT.

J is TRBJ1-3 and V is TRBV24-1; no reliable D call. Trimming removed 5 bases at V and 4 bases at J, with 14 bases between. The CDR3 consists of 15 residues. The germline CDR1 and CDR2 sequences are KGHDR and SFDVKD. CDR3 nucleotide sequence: TGTGCCACCAGTGCTAGAGTGGCACCCGGAAACACCATATATTTT. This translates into CATSARVAPGNTIYF.

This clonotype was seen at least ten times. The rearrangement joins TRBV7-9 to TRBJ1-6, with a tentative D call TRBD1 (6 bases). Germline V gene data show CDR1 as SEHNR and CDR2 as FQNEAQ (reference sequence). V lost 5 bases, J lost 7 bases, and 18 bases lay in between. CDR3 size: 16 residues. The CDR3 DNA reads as TGTGCCAGCAGCCCCCCGGGAGGGACATACAATTCACCCCTCCACTTT. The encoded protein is CASSPPGGTYNSPLHF.